These 18 T cell receptor beta chains were all obtained from the same sample, sequenced in a study of human T cells and chemical hapten exposure. Sample time point: pre-sensitization, week 0. Noted treatment: therapeutic diphenylcyclopropenone sensitization with weekly scalp DPC. Using its own MiXCR run on the RACE reads, TCRdb lists one record per CDR3 protein. The repertoire holds 250,000 or so distinct CDR3 sequences, with approximately 8.6% as singletons. Sequences were derived from whole blood, sampled in connection with sensitization to the hapten diphenylcyclopropenone (DPC). These receptor sequences come from a middle-aged woman with alopecia areata. Some clones in this sample may be carry-over from other donors' samples.

V gene TRBV6-6 combines with J gene TRBJ2-3, with TRBD2 matching 10 bases. This CDR3 has 15 residues. Germline CDR1 MNHNY, CDR2 SVGAGI (reference sequence). V gave up 9 bases and J gave up 5 bases; unmatched junction bases: 11. In DNA form, the CDR3 reads TGTGCCAGTAAAGGCGGAGCGGGAGGGGGAGATACGCAGTATTTT. Protein: CASKGGAGGGDTQYF.

This clonotype showed up just a few times. The V call is TRBV12-3 or TRBV12-4, the J call TRBJ2-5, with 16 nucleotides matching TRBD2. The CDR3 sequence is 16 residues long. The trim removed 5 bases at V and 3 bases at J, leaving 3 bases unmatched. CDR3 sequence reads: CASSHGTSGREETQYF. CDR3 coding DNA: TGTGCCAGCAGTCACGGGACTAGCGGGAGGGAAGAGACCCAGTACTTC.

At least ten counts were recorded for this clonotype. The chain couples TRBV7-9 to TRBJ1-4; no clear D. The CDR3 length is 15 residues. CDR1 and CDR2 from the germline V gene are SEHNR and FQNEAQ (reference sequence). The V gene lost 1 base and the J gene lost 8 bases, with 14 bases spanning the gap. This CDR3 is CASSLEVGLGEKLFF. The CDR3 region has the DNA TGTGCCAGCAGCTTAGAGGTCGGCCTTGGAGAAAAACTGTTTTTT.

The chain carries TRBV27 and TRBJ1-3, with D unresolved. Trimming removed 8 bases from V and 0 bases from J, with 8 bases in between. The length of the CDR3 is 13 residues. Germline assignment: CDR1 MNHEY and CDR2 SMNVEV (reference sequence). CDR3 nucleotide sequence: TGTGCCAGCCGTATGAGCTCTGGAAACACCATATATTTT. This sequence encodes CASRMSSGNTIYF.

This sequence joins TRBV14 and TRBJ2-3; TRBD2 might be the D (6 bases). Trimming took off 4 bases at V and 4 bases at J, with 18 bases between the two ends. Germline V lookup: CDR1 SGHDN, CDR2 FVKESK. This CDR3 has 16 amino acids. This CDR3 is CASSLSGGVGADTQYF. In DNA form, the CDR3 reads TGTGCCAGCAGCCTTTCCGGGGGAGTGGGAGCAGATACGCAGTATTTT.

This clonotype was seen only a few times. The chain couples TRBV4-2 to TRBJ2-2, with D possibly matching TRBD1 (5 bases). Trimming stripped 0 bases from V and 7 bases from J, with 18 bases between. CDR1 LGHNA and CDR2 YNFKEQ come from the germline V gene. This CDR3 has 17 residues. The CDR3 protein is CASSQEDIGLVYGELFF. As DNA, the CDR3 is TGTGCCAGCAGCCAAGAGGACATCGGTTTGGTATACGGGGAGCTGTTTTTT.

In the case of this clonotype: Possible read error: a much larger clone is one base away. The gene calls are TRBV20-1 and TRBJ2-3; no reliable D call. Trimming shortened V by 3 bases and J by 2 bases, and 6 bases separated the two germline ends. Germline V CDR1 and CDR2: DFQATT, SNEGSKA (reference sequence). The CDR3 has 12 residues. For the CDR3, the DNA is TGCAGTGCTAGCCCCCACACAGATACGCAGTATTTT. Its translation: CSASPHTDTQYF.

This clonotype occurred many times. The chain employs TRBV24-1 and TRBJ2-1; D could derive from TRBD1 or TRBD2 (6 bases each). Germline CDR1 KGHDR, CDR2 SFDVKD. V lost 9 bases, J lost 6 bases, and 8 bases lay in between. The CDR3 extends over 11 amino acids. CDR3 nucleotides: TGTGCCACCCGGGGGCTCAATGAGCAGTTCTTC. This encodes CATRGLNEQFF.

The rearrangement joins TRBV7-2 to TRBJ2-3; D might be TRBD1 (6 bases). The CDR3 runs to 13 residues. Germline V gene data show CDR1 as SGHTA and CDR2 as FQGNSA. Trimming stripped 3 bases from V and 5 bases from J, with 9 bases between. For the CDR3, the DNA is TGTGCCAGCAGCTTTGAGGGGGAAGATACGCAGTATTTT. Protein sequence: CASSFEGEDTQYF.

This chain links TRBV12-3 or TRBV12-4 with TRBJ2-2; D is unclear. The CDR3 spans 15 residues. V was clipped by 2 bases and J by 5 bases, with 12 bases between them. The DNA for the CDR3 is TGTGCCAGCAGTTTACTGGTACCCGGAACCGGGGAGCTGTTTTTT. Residues: CASSLLVPGTGELFF.

This clonotype was observed at least ten times. The chain uses TRBV12-3 or TRBV12-4 and TRBJ1-5; no firm D call. The CDR3 is 15 residues long. Deletions cut 3 bases from V and 6 bases from J, with 15 bases between. CDR3 residues: CASSLGQSLPQPQHF. DNA for the CDR3: TGTGCCAGCAGTTTGGGTCAGTCTCTCCCTCAGCCCCAGCATTTT.

The chain has TRBV10-2 and TRBJ2-3; no reliable D call. V dropped 2 bases and J dropped 3 bases, with 6 bases sitting between them. The CDR3 runs 13 residues. Germline V gene lookup returns CDR1 WSHSY and CDR2 SAAADI. The CDR3 loop reads CASSETETDTQYF. In nucleotides, the CDR3 is TGCGCCAGCAGTGAGACAGAGACAGATACGCAGTATTTT.

J is TRBJ2-5 and V is TRBV18; D may match TRBD1 or TRBD2 (5 bases each). This CDR3 has 14 residues. Germline assignment: CDR1 KGHSH and CDR2 LQKENI. Trimming took off 3 bases at V and 1 base at J, with 9 bases between the two ends. The DNA of the CDR3 is TGTGCCAGCTCACCGGCCGGGACCCAAGAGACCCAGTACTTC. Protein: CASSPAGTQETQYF.

The chain links TRBV5-1 to TRBJ2-1; a weak D match, TRBD2 (6 bases). V was cut by 0 bases and J by 7 bases, with 14 bases left in between. The CDR3 runs 15 residues. Germline V gene lookup returns CDR1 SGHRS and CDR2 YFSETQ. The DNA of the CDR3 is TGCGCCAGCAGCTTGGGAGGGAGGACCGAGAATGAGCAGTTCTTC. Amino acids: CASSLGGRTENEQFF.

The table lists this clonotype with many counts. V and J are TRBV5-1 and TRBJ1-5; 12 nucleotides match TRBD1. Germline CDR1 reads SGHRS; CDR2 reads YFSETQ. V shed 4 bases, J shed 9 bases, and the junction held 14 bases outside the gene matches. CDR3 length equals 17 residues. CDR3: CASSPEGTGGRLGPQHF. For the CDR3, the DNA is TGCGCCAGCAGCCCAGAAGGGACAGGGGGCCGGCTTGGGCCCCAGCATTTT.

There are a few counts of this clonotype. The chain links TRBV25-1 to TRBJ2-2; 9 nucleotides line up with TRBD2. CDR3 length equals 16 residues. V lost 4 bases to trimming and J lost 6 bases; unmatched junction nucleotides: 9. Germline values: CDR1 MGHDK, CDR2 SYGVNS. CDR3 sequence: CASSVTGTSLPGELFF. CDR3 bases: TGTGCCAGCAGTGTTACCGGGACTAGCTTGCCCGGGGAGCTGTTTTTT. Supplemented by reference TRBV25-1 and TRBJ2-2, the full variable domain reads EADIYQTPRYLVIGTGKKITLECSQTMGHDKMYWYQQDPGMELHLIHYSYGVNSTEKGDLSSESTVSRIRTEHFPLTLESARPSHTSQYLCASSVTGTSLPGELFFGEGSRLTVL.

In this sample, this clonotype turned up a few times. This chain uses TRBV5-1 with TRBJ2-1, with 12 bases matching TRBD2. Germline lookup yields CDR1 SGHRS and CDR2 YFSETQ. V lost 0 bases to trimming and J lost 9 bases; unmatched junction nucleotides: 4. The CDR3 length is 15 residues. The chain's CDR3 is CASSLEGTSGPEQFF. The CDR3 DNA reads as TGCGCCAGCAGCTTGGAGGGGACTAGCGGGCCTGAGCAGTTCTTC.

This clonotype was observed many times. The CDR3 nucleotides read TGTGCCAGCAGCCAGGGTAGGGAAGCTTTCTTT. Protein product: CASSQGREAFF. V and J are TRBV6-5 and TRBJ1-1, with D perhaps TRBD1 (5 bases). The V gene's germline CDR1 is MNHEY and CDR2 SVGAGI. V gave up 6 bases and J gave up 8 bases, with 10 bases separating them. This CDR3 is built from 11 residues.